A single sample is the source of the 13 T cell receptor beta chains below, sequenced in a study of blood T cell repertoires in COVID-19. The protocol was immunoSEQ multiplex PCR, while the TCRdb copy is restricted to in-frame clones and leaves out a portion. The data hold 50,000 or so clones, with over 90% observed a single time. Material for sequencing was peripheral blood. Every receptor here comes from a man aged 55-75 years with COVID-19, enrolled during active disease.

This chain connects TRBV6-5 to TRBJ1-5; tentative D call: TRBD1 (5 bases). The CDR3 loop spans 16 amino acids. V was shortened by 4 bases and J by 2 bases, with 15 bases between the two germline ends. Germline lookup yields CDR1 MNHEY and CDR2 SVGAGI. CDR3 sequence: CASSSAPGRGNQPQHF. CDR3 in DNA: TGTGCCAGCAGTTCAGCTCCAGGGAGGGGCAATCAGCCCCAGCATTTT.

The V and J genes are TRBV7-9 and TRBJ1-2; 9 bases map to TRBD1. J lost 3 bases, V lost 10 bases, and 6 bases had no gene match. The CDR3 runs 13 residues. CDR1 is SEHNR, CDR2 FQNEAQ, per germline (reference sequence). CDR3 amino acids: CAINRGRDYGYTF. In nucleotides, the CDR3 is TGTGCCATTAACAGGGGGCGCGACTATGGCTACACCTTC.

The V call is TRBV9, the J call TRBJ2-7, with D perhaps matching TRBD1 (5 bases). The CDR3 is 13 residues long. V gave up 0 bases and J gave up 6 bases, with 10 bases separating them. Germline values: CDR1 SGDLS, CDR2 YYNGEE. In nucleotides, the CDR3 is TGTGCCAGCAGCGTAGTTCAGGGCTCCGAGCAGTACTTC. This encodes CASSVVQGSEQYF.

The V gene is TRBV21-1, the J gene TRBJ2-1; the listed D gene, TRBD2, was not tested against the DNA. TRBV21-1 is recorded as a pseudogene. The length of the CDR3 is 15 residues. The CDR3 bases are TGTGCCAGCAGCACACTAGCGGGGCCGGCCAATGAGCAGTTCTTC. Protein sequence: CASSTLAGPANEQFF.

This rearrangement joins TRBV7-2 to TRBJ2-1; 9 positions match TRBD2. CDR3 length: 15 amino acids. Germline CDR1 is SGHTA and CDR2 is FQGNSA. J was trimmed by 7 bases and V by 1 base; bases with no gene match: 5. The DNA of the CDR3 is TGTGCCAGCAGCTTAGACGGACTAGCGCAGAATGAGCAGTTCTTC. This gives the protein CASSLDGLAQNEQFF. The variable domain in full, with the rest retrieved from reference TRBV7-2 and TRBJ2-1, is GAGVSQSPSNKVTEKGKDVELRCDPISGHTALYWYRQSLGQGLEFLIYFQGNSAPDKSGLPSDRFSAERTGGSVSTLTIQRTQQEDSAVYLCASSLDGLAQNEQFFGPGTRLTVL.

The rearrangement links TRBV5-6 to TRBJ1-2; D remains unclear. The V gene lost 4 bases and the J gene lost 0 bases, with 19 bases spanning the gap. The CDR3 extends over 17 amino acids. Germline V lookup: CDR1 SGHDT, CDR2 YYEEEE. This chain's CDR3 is CASSSRVPLLANYGYTF. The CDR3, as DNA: TGTGCCAGCAGCAGCCGGGTCCCCCTATTAGCTAACTATGGCTACACCTTC.

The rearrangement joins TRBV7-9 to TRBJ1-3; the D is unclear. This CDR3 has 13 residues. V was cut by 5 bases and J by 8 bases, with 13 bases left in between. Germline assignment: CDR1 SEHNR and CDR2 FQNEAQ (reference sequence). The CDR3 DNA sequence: TGTGCCAGCAGCCCGGCCGGGTTAGACACCATATATTTT. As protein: CASSPAGLDTIYF.

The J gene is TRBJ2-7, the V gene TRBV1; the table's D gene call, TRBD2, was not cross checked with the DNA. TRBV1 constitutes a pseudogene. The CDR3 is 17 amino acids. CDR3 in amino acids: CTSSQRLAYHSRHEQYF. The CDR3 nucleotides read TGCACCAGCAGCCAACGGCTAGCGTATCACTCGCGTCACGAGCAGTACTTC.

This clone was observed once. The CDR3 DNA reads TGTGCCATCAGAGCGACGGGACACCCCTACGAGCAGTACTTC. This encodes CAIRATGHPYEQYF. This chain uses TRBV10-3 with TRBJ2-7, with a tentative D call TRBD1 (6 bases). CDR3 length: 14 residues. Germline CDR1 ENHRY, CDR2 SYGVKD. V dropped 6 bases and J dropped 2 bases, with 14 bases sitting between them.

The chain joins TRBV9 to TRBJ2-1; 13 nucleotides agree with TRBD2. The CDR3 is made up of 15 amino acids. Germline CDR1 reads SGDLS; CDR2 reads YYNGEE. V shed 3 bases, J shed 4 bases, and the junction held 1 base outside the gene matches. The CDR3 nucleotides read TGTGCCAGCAGCGGGGGACTAGCGGGGTACAATGAGCAGTTCTTC. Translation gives CASSGGLAGYNEQFF.

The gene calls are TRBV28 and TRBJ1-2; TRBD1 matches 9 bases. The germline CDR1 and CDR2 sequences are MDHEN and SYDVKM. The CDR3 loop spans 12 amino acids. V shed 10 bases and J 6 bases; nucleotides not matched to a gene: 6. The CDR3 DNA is TGTGCCAACGGGGACAGGGTCGATGGCTACACCTTC. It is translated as CANGDRVDGYTF.

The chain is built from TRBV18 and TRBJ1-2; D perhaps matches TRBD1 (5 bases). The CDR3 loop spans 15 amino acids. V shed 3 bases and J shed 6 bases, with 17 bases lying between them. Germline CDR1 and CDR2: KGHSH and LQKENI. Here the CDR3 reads CASSPGRGALDGYTF. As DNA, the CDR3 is TGTGCCAGCTCACCTGGGAGGGGCGCTCTGGATGGCTACACCTTC.

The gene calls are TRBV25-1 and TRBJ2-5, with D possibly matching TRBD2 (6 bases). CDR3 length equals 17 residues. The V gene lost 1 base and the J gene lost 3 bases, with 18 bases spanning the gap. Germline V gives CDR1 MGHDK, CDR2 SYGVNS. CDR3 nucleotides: TGTGCCAGCAGTGAATCATTCGCTCGACGGAGGGAAGAGACCCAGTACTTC. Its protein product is CASSESFARRREETQYF.